A selection of T cell receptor beta chains follows, all from one sample in a study of technical replicates of blood from several donors. Assay: immunoSEQ multiplex PCR; the TCRdb copy retains only in-frame clones and omits some. This sample has approximately 79,000 clones, with roughly 91% found just once. The material sequenced was T cells isolated from PBMCs. Every receptor here comes from a human donor in good health. Each CDR3 is given with its conserved first and last residue. A D gene is named only where the DNA matches it firmly. Clone sizes are given selectively: once, few, many, or a class where the clone is expanded.

d_gene: TRBD1; j_gene: TRBJ1-5; v_gene: TRBV7-9; abundance: -; CDR3nt: TGTGCCAGCAGCATACAGGGGAGCAATCAGCCCCAGCATTTT; CDR3aa: CASSIQGSNQPQHF
d_gene: TRBD2; j_gene: TRBJ2-5; v_gene: TRBV9; abundance: -; CDR3nt: TGTGCCAGCAGCGAGGGGACTAGCGGGAGAGGGGAGACCCAGTACTTC; CDR3aa: CASSEGTSGRGETQYF
d_gene: TRBD2; j_gene: TRBJ2-1; v_gene: TRBV19; abundance: -; CDR3nt: TGTGCCAGTAGTGTTTCCGGGACTAGCGGTTACAATGAGCAGTTCTTC; CDR3aa: CASSVSGTSGYNEQFF
d_gene: -; j_gene: TRBJ2-2; v_gene: TRBV28; abundance: -; CDR3nt: TGTGCCAGCAGTTTATTTCCCAATACCGGGGAGCTGTTTTTT; CDR3aa: CASSLFPNTGELFF
d_gene: TRBD2; j_gene: TRBJ2-1; v_gene: TRBV9; abundance: -; CDR3nt: TGTGCCAGCAGCGTAAGTGGGACTAGCTACAATGAGCAGTTCTTC; CDR3aa: CASSVSGTSYNEQFF
d_gene: TRBD1; j_gene: TRBJ2-7; v_gene: TRBV4-1; abundance: once; CDR3nt: TGCGCCAGCACAAGGCCCCTGGGGACAGGGGAAGAGCAGTACTTC; CDR3aa: CASTRPLGTGEEQYF
d_gene: -; j_gene: TRBJ2-7; v_gene: TRBV6-5; abundance: -; CDR3nt: TGTGCCAGCACCGCGGACGGAACTAGCTCCTACGAGCAGTACTTC; CDR3aa: CASTADGTSSYEQYF
d_gene: -; j_gene: TRBJ2-1; v_gene: TRBV9; abundance: -; CDR3nt: TGTGCCAGCAGCGTAGCTGGGGGCTCGGGTCTCGCCTACAATGAGCAGTTCTTC; CDR3aa: CASSVAGGSGLAYNEQFF
d_gene: -; j_gene: TRBJ1-2; v_gene: TRBV5-5; abundance: -; CDR3nt: TGTGCCAGCAGCTTAGGAGGGGACTATGGCTACACCTTC; CDR3aa: CASSLGGDYGYTF
d_gene: -; j_gene: TRBJ2-5; v_gene: TRBV5-1; abundance: -; CDR3nt: TGCGCCAGCAGCCCGGAGCCGGGGGATTTGGTTAGGGAGACCCAGTACTTC; CDR3aa: CASSPEPGDLVRETQYF
d_gene: TRBD1; j_gene: TRBJ2-7; v_gene: TRBV15; abundance: -; CDR3nt: TGTGCCACCAGCTTTGGGACAGGTTACGAGCAGTACTTC; CDR3aa: CATSFGTGYEQYF
d_gene: -; j_gene: TRBJ1-4; v_gene: TRBV28; abundance: -; CDR3nt: TGTGCCAGCGGAAGCGGAGCAACTAATGAAAAACTGTTTTTT; CDR3aa: CASGSGATNEKLFF
d_gene: -; j_gene: TRBJ2-7; v_gene: TRBV6-5; abundance: -; CDR3nt: TGTGCCAGCAGTTACGACCCTGCAGGGACTGGCTACGAGCAGTACTTC; CDR3aa: CASSYDPAGTGYEQYF